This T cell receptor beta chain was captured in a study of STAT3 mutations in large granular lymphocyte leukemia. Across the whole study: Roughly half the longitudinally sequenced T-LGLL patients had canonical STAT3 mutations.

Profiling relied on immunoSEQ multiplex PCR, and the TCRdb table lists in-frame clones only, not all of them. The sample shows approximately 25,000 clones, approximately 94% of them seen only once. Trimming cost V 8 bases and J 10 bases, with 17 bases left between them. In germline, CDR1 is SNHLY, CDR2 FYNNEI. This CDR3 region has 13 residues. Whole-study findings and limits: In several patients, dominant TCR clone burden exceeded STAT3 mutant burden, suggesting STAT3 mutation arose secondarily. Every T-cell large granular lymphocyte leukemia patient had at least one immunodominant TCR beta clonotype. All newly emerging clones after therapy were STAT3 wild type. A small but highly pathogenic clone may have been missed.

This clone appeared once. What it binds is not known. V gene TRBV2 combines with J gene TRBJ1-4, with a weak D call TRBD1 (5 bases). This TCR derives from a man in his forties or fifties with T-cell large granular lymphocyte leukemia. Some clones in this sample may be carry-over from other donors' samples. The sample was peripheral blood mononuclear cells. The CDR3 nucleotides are TGTGCCAGCGCTCGGGGCCCCCCTGGAAAACTGTTTTTT. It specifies CASARGPPGKLFF.